A selection of T cell receptor beta chains follows, all from one sample in a study of blood T cell repertoires in COVID-19. The data were produced by immunoSEQ multiplex PCR, yet TCRdb's version contains in-frame clones alone and is incomplete. The data show about 360,000 clones, with around nine tenths seen just once and 3% held by the top ten. The sequenced sample consisted of peripheral blood. These TCRs come from a human donor in a cohort sampled during active COVID-19. Each CDR3 is given without its conserved first and last residue. The order of the fields is V gene, J gene, CDR3 protein.

TRBV13	TRBJ2-7	ASSDRPAGEQY
TRBV30	TRBJ1-4	ACLLRHATNEKLF
TRBV11-2	TRBJ2-3	ASSESDRGSTDTQY
TRBV28	TRBJ1-5	ASSWRGNIQPQH
TRBV20-1	TRBJ2-1	SASVRGRHYNEQF
TRBV19	TRBJ1-1	ASSIKFAGRGTEAF
TRBV9	TRBJ2-1	ASSQKRAGDSYNEQF
TRBV3-1/TRBV3-2	TRBJ1-1	ASSPLGATGRTEAF
TRBV11-1	TRBJ2-5	ASSLAGLVGETQY
TRBV2	TRBJ2-7	ASRETTRDSSYEQY